This T cell receptor beta chain originates from a study of T cell responses to AZD1222 COVID-19 vaccine. This CDR3 spans 13 amino acids. The V and J ends lost 5 bases and 6 bases respectively, with 14 bases between them. Germline V lookup: CDR1 MDHEN, CDR2 SYDVKM. Sequenced by immunoSEQ multiplex PCR; TCRdb stores in-frame clones only, minus some. The table has approximately 30,000 clones, approximately 90% seen once; the top ten hold over 7%. The chain carries TRBV28 and TRBJ2-7; no clear D. The sequences come from peripheral blood, collected 28 days after the second AZD1222 dose. This TCR derives from an adult who received the AZD1222 COVID-19 vaccine. The CDR3 coding sequence is TGTGCCAGCAGTAACCCCCTCACGGGCGAGCAGTACTTC. This gives the protein CASSNPLTGEQYF. Supplemented by reference TRBV28 and TRBJ2-7, the full variable domain reads DVKVTQSSRYLVKRTGEKVFLECVQDMDHENMFWYRQDPGLGLRLIYFSYDVKMKEKGDIPEGYSVSREKKERFSLILESASTNQTSMYLCASSNPLTGEQYFGPGTRLTVT.